Each of the 5 T cell receptor beta chains below was sequenced from the same sample in a study of blood T cell repertoires in COVID-19. Some clones are missing from TCRdb's copy, which holds only in-frame ones; the method was immunoSEQ multiplex PCR. The table shows around 260,000 clones, with about nine tenths occurring only once. Specimen: peripheral blood. The source is a man aged 35 to 55 who had recovered from COVID-19.

The chain employs TRBV12-3 or TRBV12-4 and TRBJ2-5; a possible D gene is TRBD2 (6 bases). With 5 bases removed from V and 9 bases from J, the gap between germline ends came to 16 bases. This CDR3 is 13 amino acids long. The CDR3 spells CASSISAGSAQYF. CDR3 nucleotides: TGTGCCAGCAGTATCTCAGCCGGGAGTGCCCAGTACTTC.

The chain links TRBV10-3 to TRBJ1-6; 7 bases align to TRBD1. Germline trimming cut 9 bases from V and 6 bases from J; bases unmatched to any gene: 5. CDR3 size: 13 residues. Germline assignment: CDR1 ENHRY and CDR2 SYGVKD. For the CDR3, the DNA is TGTGCCATACAAGGGGGCGTTAATTCACCCCTCCACTTT. Translating it yields CAIQGGVNSPLHF.

V usage is TRBV2 and J usage is TRBJ2-7; D might be TRBD1 (6 bases). Trimming removed 7 bases from V and 3 bases from J, with 7 bases in between. Germline V gives CDR1 SNHLY, CDR2 FYNNEI. The CDR3 loop spans 11 amino acids. Here the CDR3 reads CASNRDYEQYF. The DNA of the CDR3 is TGTGCCAGCAACAGGGACTACGAGCAGTACTTC.

CDR3 in amino acids: CASSSGGTVYEQYF. CDR3 sequence (DNA): TGTGCCAGCAGCTCGGGGGGGACTGTCTACGAGCAGTACTTC. This sequence joins TRBV7-9 and TRBJ2-7; 8 bases map to TRBD2. Trimming took 4 bases from V and 3 from J; bases not matched to a gene: 5. This CDR3 has 14 residues. Germline V lookup: CDR1 SEHNR, CDR2 FQNEAQ (reference sequence).

The rearrangement links TRBV3-1 (or the pseudogene TRBV3-2) to TRBJ2-5; a possible D gene is TRBD1 (5 bases). The CDR3 sequence is 15 residues long. Germline V gene data show CDR1 as LGHDT and CDR2 as YNNKEL (reference sequence). The germline V and J ends were trimmed by 1 base and 5 bases, with 14 bases remaining between them. CDR3 region: CASSQVAGFGETQYF. CDR3 DNA: TGTGCCAGCAGCCAAGTTGCAGGGTTCGGGGAGACCCAGTACTTC.